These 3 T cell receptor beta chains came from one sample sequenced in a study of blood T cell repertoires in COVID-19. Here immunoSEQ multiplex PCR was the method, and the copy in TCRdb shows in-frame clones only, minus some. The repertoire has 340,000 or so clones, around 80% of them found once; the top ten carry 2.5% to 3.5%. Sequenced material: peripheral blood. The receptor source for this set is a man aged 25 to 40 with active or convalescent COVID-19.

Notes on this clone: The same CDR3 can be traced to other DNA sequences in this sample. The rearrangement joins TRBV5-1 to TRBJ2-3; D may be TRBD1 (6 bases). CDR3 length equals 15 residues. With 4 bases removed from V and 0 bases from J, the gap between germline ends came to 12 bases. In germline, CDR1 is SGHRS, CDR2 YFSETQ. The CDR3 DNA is TGCGCCAGCAGCCCGGGGACACCTAGCACAGATACGCAGTATTTT. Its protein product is CASSPGTPSTDTQYF.

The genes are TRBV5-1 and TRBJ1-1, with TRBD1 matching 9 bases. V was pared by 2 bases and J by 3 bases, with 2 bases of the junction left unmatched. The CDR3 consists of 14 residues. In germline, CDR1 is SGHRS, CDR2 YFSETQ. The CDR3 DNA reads TGCGCCAGCAGCTTTACAGGGGGCCACACTGAAGCTTTCTTT. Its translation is CASSFTGGHTEAFF.

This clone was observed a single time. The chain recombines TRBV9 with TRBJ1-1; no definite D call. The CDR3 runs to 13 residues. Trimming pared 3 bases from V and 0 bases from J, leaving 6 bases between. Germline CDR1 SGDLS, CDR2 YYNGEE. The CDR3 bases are TGTGCCAGCAGCGGGACTTTGAACACTGAAGCTTTCTTT. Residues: CASSGTLNTEAFF.